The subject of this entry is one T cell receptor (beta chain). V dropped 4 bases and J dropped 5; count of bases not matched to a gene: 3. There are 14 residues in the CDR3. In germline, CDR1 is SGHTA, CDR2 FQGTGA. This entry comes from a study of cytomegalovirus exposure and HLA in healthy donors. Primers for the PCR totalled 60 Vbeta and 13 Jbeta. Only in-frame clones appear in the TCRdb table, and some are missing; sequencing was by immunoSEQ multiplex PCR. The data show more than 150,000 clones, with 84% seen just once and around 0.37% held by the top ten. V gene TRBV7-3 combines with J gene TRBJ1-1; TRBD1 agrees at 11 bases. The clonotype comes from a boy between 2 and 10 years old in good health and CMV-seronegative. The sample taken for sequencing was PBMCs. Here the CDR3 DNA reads TGTGCCAGCAGCTCCGGGACAGGGGGGACTGAAGCTTTCTTT. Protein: CASSSGTGGTEAFF.